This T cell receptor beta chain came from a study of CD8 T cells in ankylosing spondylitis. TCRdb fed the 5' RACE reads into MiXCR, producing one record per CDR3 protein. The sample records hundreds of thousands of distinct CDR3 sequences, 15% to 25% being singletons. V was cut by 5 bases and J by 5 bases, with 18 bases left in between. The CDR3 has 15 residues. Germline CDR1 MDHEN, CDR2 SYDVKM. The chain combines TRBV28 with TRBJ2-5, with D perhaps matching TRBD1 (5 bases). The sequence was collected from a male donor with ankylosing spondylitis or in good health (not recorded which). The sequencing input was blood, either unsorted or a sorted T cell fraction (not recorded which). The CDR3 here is CASSHQRQRGETQYF. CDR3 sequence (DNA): TGTGCCAGCAGTCACCAAAGACAGCGTGGGGAGACCCAGTACTTC. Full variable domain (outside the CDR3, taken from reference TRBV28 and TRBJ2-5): DVKVTQSSRYLVKRTGEKVFLECVQDMDHENMFWYRQDPGLGLRLIYFSYDVKMKEKGDIPEGYSVSREKKERFSLILESASTNQTSMYLCASSHQRQRGETQYFGPGTRLLVL.